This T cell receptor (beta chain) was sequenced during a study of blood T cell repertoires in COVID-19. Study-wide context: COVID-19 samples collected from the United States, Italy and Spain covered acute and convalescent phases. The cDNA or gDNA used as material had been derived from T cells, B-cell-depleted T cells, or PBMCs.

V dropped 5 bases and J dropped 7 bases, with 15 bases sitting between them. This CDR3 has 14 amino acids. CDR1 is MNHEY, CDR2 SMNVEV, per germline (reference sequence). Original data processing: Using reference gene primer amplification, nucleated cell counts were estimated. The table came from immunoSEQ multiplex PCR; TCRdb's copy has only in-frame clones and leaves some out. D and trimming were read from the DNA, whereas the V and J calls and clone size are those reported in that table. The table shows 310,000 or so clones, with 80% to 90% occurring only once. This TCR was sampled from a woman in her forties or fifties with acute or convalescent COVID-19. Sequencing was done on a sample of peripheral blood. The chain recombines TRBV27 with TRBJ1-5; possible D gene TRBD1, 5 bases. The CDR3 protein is CASSTTTGEQPQHF. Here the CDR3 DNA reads TGTGCCAGCAGTACAACGACGGGGGAGCAGCCCCAGCATTTT.